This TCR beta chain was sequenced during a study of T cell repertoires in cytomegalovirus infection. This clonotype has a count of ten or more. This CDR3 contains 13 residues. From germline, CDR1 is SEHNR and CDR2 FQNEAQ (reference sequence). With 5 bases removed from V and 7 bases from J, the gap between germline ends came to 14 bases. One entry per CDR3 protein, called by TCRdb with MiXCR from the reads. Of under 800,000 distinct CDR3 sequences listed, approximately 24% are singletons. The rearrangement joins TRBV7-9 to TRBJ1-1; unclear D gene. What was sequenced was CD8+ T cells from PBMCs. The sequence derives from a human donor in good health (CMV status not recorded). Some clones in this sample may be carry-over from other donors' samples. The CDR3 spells CASSNEPEFEAFF. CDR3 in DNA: TGTGCCAGCAGCAATGAACCAGAATTTGAAGCTTTCTTT.